This TCR beta chain originates from a study of cytotoxic CD8 clonotypes in ibrutinib-treated CLL. Whole-study context: The patient breakdown showed 11 relapsed/refractory and around 16 treatment-naive cases, with 17 to 18 IGHV unmutated. Study-level findings and limits: Samples from sustained-remission and progressing patients were taken at different times.

As regards this clone: What it recognizes is unknown.

Trimming took 5 bases from V and 2 from J; bases not matched to a gene: 15. Germline V CDR1 and CDR2: SEHNR, FQNEAQ (reference sequence). This CDR3 has 18 amino acids. Here immunoSEQ multiplex PCR was the method, and the copy in TCRdb shows in-frame clones only, minus some. Altogether tens of thousands of clones are present, 69% being singletons, with the ten largest covering 25% to 30%. The sample here was PBMCs, taken before ibrutinib treatment. The clonotype originates from a human donor with chronic lymphocytic leukemia. This chain uses TRBV7-9 with TRBJ2-1; TRBD2 agrees at 7 bases. As DNA, the CDR3 is TGTGCCAGCAGCCGACTGAGCTGGGCGGGGGTTACCTACAATGAGCAGTTCTTC. As protein: CASSRLSWAGVTYNEQFF.